This T cell receptor beta chain appears in the sequencing data of a study of Graves' ophthalmopathy and Graves' hyperthyroidism. Amplified material comprised TCR beta CDR3 regions derived from RNA transcripts. Second-round multiplex PCR came after a first-round RT-PCR that employed HTBI primers. One entry per CDR3 protein, called by TCRdb with MiXCR from the multiplex PCR reads. The table includes approximately 540,000 distinct CDR3 sequences, 39% detected once. The sample holds a few counts of this clonotype. The CDR3 is 14 residues long. The V gene lost 0 bases and the J gene lost 7 bases, with 10 bases spanning the gap. Germline CDR1 MNHEY, CDR2 SVGAGI.

V is TRBV6-5 and J is TRBJ1-5; TRBD1 might be the D (6 bases). This sequence originates from an adult man with Graves' hyperthyroidism. The source material was peripheral blood or thyroid tissue (not recorded which). The DNA for the CDR3 is TGTGCCAGCAGTTACTCTGGGGGCGGGCAGCCCCAGCATTTT. Its protein product is CASSYSGGGQPQHF.